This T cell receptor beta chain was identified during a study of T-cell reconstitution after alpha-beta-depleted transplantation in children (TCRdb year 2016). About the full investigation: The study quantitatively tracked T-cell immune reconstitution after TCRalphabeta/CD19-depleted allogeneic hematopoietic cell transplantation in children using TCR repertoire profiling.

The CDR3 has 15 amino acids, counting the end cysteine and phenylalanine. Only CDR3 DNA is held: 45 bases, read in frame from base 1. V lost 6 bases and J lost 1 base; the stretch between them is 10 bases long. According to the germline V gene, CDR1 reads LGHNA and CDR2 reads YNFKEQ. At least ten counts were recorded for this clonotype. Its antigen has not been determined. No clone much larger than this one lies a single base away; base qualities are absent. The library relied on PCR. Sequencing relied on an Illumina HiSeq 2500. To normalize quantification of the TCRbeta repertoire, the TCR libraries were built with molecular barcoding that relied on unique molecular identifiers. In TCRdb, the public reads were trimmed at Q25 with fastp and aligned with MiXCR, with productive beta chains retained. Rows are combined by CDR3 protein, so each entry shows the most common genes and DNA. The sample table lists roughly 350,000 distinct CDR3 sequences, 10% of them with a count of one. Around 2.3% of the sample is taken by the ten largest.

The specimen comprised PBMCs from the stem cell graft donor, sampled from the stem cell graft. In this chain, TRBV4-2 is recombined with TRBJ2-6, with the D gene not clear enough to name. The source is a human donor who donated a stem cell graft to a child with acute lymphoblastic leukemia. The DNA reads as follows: TGTGCCAGCAGAGGAGACTCTTCTGGGGCCAACGTCCTGACTTTC. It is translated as CASRGDSSGANVLTF.